This TCR beta chain was captured in a study of blood T cell repertoires in COVID-19. Background on the study: From the United States, Italy and Spain came samples of acute and convalescent COVID-19. Sample material is recorded as cDNA or gDNA derived from T cells, B-cell-depleted T cells, or PBMCs.

This clone was detected only once. Germline loops: CDR1 SGHTA, CDR2 FQGNSA. J gave up 10 bases and V 4 bases, and 9 bases lay outside the gene matches. This CDR3 has 14 amino acids. Authors' methods: By means of reference gene primer amplification, nucleated cell counts were estimated. Profiling relied on immunoSEQ multiplex PCR, and the TCRdb table lists in-frame clones only, not all of them. The DNA gave D and trimming, while V, J and clone size come from that table. Found here are about 250,000 clones, about 90% of them singletons; the top ten hold 1.3% to 1.5%. This TCR was recovered from a man at least 80 years old with acute or convalescent COVID-19. The chain uses TRBV7-2 and TRBJ1-4, with 7 bases identical to TRBD1. Sequenced: peripheral blood. The CDR3 sequence is CASSSGQPGGKLFF. In nucleotides, the CDR3 is TGTGCCAGCAGCTCGGGACAGCCCGGAGGAAAACTGTTTTTT.